Sequencing of this T cell receptor (beta chain) was carried out in a study of blood T cell repertoires in COVID-19. The overall study: Acute and convalescent COVID-19 specimens originated in the United States, Italy and Spain. PBMCs, B-cell-depleted T cells, or T cells were the source of the cDNA or gDNA that made up the material.

In this sample, this clone turned up once. The germline V and J ends were trimmed by 4 bases and 5 bases, with 11 bases remaining between them. Per germline, CDR1 SEHNR and CDR2 FQNEAQ (reference sequence). The CDR3 sequence is 13 residues long. TCRdb keeps only in-frame clones here, not all; method: immunoSEQ multiplex PCR. The table includes tens of thousands of clones, under 95% detected once. This TCR was recovered from a middle-aged man with active COVID-19. The V gene is TRBV7-9, the J gene TRBJ2-5, with no clear D. Sequencing used peripheral blood. CDR3 nucleotides: TGTGCCAGCAGCTCTAAAAATCGGGAGACCCAGTACTTC. Translating gives CASSSKNRETQYF.